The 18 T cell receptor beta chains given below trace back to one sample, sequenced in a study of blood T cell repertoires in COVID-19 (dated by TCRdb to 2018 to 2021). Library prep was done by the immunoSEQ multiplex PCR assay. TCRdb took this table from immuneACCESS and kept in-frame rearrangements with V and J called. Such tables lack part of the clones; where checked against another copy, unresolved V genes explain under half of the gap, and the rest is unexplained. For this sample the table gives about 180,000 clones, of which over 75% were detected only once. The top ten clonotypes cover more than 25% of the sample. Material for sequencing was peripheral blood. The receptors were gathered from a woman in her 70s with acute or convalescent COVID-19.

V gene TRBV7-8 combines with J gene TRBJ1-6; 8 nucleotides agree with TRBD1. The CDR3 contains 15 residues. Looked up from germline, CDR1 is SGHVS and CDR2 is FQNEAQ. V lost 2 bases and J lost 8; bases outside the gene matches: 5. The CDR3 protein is CASSLRGQGDSPLHF. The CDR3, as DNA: TGTGCCAGCAGCTTACGAGGACAGGGCGATTCACCCCTCCACTTT. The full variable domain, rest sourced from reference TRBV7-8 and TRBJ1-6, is GAGVSQSPRYKVAKRGQDVALRCDPISGHVSLFWYQQALGQGPEFLTYFQNEAQLDKSGLPSDRFFAERPEGSVSTLKIQRTQQEDSAVYLCASSLRGQGDSPLHFGNGTRLTVT.

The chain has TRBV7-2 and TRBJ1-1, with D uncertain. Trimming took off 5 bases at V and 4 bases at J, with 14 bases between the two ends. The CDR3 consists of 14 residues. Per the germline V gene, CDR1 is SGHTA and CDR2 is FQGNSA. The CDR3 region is CASSQNWEGTEAFF. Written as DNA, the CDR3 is TGTGCCAGCAGCCAAAACTGGGAGGGCACTGAAGCTTTCTTT.

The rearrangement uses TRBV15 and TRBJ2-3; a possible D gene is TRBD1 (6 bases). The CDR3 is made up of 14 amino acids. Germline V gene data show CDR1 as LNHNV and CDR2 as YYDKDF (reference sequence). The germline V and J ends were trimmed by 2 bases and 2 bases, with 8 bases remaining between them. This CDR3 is CATSRRTDTDTQYF. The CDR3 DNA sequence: TGTGCCACCAGCAGAAGGACAGACACAGATACGCAGTATTTT.

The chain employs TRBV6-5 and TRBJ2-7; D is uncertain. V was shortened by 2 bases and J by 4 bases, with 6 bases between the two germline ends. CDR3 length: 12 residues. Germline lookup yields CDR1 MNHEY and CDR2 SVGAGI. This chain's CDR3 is CASSYDGYEQYF. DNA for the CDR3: TGTGCCAGCAGTTACGACGGGTACGAGCAGTACTTC.

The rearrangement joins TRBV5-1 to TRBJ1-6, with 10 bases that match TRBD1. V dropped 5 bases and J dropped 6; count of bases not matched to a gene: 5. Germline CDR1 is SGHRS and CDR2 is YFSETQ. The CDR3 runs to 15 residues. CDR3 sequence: CASRNRDRGNSPLHF. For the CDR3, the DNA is TGCGCCAGCAGGAACCGGGACAGGGGTAATTCACCCCTCCACTTT.

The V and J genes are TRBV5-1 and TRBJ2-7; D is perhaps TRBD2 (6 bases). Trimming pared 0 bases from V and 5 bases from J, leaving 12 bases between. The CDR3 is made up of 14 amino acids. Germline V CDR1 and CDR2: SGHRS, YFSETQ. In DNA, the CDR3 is TGCGCCAGCAGCTTGGCGGGAGCGTGGAACGAGCAGTACTTC. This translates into CASSLAGAWNEQYF. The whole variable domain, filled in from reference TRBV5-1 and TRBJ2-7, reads KAGVTQTPRYLIKTRGQQVTLSCSPISGHRSVSWYQQTPGQGLQFLFEYFSETQRNKGNFPGRFSGRQFSNSRSEMNVSTLELGDSALYLCASSLAGAWNEQYFGPGTRLTVT.

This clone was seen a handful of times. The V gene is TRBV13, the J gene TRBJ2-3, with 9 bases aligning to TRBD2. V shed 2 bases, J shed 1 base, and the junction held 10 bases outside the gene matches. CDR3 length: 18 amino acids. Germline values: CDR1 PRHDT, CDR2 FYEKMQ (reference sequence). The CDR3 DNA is TGTGCCAGCAGCTTACTCGGACTAGCGATGACACGCACAGATACGCAGTATTTT. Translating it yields CASSLLGLAMTRTDTQYF.

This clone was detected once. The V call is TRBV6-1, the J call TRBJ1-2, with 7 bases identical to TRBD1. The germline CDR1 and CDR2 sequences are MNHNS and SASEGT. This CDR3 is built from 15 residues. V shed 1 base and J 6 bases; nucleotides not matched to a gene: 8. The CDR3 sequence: CASSEEHRGINGYTF. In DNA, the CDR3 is TGTGCCAGCAGTGAAGAGCACAGGGGAATTAATGGCTACACCTTC.

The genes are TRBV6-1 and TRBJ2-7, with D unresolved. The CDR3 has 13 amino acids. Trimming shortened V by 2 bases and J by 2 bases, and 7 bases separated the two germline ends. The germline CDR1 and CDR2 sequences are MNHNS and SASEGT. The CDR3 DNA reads TGTGCCAGCAGTGAAACGAGGACCTACGAGCAGTACTTC. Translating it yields CASSETRTYEQYF.

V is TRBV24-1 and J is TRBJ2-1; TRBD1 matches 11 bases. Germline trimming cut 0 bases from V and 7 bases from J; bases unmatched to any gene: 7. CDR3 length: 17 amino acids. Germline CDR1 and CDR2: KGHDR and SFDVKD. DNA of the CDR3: TGTGCCACCAGTGATTTGAAGGGAGGGACAGGGGGGAATGAGCAGTTCTTC. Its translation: CATSDLKGGTGGNEQFF.

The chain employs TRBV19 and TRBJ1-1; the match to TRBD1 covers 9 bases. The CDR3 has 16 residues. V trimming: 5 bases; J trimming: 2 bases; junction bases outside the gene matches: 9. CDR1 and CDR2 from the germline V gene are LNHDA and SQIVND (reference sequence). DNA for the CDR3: TGTGCCAGTAGTCCGTACAGGGGGCCTGCTAACACTGAAGCTTTCTTT. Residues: CASSPYRGPANTEAFF.

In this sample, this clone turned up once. CDR3 in amino acids: CASSPGQHNEKLFF. CDR3 sequence (DNA): TGTGCCAGCAGCCCGGGACAGCATAATGAAAAACTGTTTTTT. The J gene is TRBJ1-4, the V gene TRBV5-5; 7 positions match TRBD1. The ends lost 4 bases at V and 4 bases at J; junction bases unmatched: 4. This CDR3 spans 14 amino acids. Looked up from germline, CDR1 is SGHKS and CDR2 is YYEKEE (reference sequence). Looking up the rest from reference TRBV5-5 and TRBJ1-4 gives the full variable domain: DAGVTQSPTHLIKTRGQQVTLRCSPISGHKSVSWYQQVLGQGPQFIFQYYEKEERGRGNFPDRFSARQFPNYSSELNVNALLLGDSALYLCASSPGQHNEKLFFGSGTQLSVL.

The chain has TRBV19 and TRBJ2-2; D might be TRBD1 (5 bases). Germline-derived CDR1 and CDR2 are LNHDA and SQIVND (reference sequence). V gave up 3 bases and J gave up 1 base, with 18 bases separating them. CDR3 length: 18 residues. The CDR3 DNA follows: TGTGCCAGTAGTATTACCGTTCGTGTAGGGGTGAACACCGGGGAGCTGTTTTTT. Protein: CASSITVRVGVNTGELFF.

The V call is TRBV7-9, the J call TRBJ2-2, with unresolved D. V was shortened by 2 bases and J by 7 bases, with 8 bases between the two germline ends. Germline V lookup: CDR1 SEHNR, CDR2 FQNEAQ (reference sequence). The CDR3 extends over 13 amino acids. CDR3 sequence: CASSLSLNGELFF. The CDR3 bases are TGTGCCAGCAGCTTATCTCTTAACGGGGAGCTGTTTTTT. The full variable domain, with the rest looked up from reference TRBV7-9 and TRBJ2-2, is DTGVSQNPRHKITKRGQNVTFRCDPISEHNRLYWYRQTLGQGPEFLTYFQNEAQLEKSRLLSDRFSAERPKGSFSTLEIQRTEQGDSAMYLCASSLSLNGELFFGEGSRLTVL.

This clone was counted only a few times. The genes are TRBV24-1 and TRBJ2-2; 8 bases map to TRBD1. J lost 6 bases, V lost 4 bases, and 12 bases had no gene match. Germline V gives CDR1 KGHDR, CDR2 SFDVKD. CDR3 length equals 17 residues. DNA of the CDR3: TGTGCCACCAGTGAGTCCGTGGGAACAGGGGGAGCCGGGGAGCTGTTTTTT. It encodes CATSESVGTGGAGELFF.

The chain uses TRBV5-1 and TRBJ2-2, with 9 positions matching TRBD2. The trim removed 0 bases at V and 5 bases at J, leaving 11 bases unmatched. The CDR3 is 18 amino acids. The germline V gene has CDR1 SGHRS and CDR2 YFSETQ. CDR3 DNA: TGCGCCAGCAGCTTGGTGTCGAGGACTAGCGCTTATACCGGGGAGCTGTTTTTT. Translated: CASSLVSRTSAYTGELFF.

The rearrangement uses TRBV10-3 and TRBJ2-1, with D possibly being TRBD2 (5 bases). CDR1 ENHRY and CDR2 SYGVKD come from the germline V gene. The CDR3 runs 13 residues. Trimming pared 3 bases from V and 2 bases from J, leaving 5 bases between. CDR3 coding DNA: TGTGCCATCAGTGACGGGGCCTACAATGAGCAGTTCTTC. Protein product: CAISDGAYNEQFF.

CDR3 sequence (DNA): TGTGCCAGTAGTGAGACTAGCGGGAGCTCCTACGAGCAGTACTTC. Protein product: CASSETSGSSYEQYF. The chain joins TRBV19 to TRBJ2-7; 12 nucleotides line up with TRBD2. Unmatched junction bases numbered 2, after V lost 5 bases and J lost 0 bases. The CDR3 covers 15 residues. Germline CDR1 and CDR2: LNHDA and SQIVND (reference sequence).